This TCR beta chain was documented in a study of radiotherapy plus CTLA-4 blockade in lung cancer. Study summary: Objective responses occurred in 15% to 20% of patients; approximately 33% had disease control.

The CDR3 is 19 residues long. With 5 bases clipped from V and 7 bases from J, the junction kept 17 bases outside the gene matches. Germline lookup yields CDR1 LNHDA and CDR2 SQIVND (reference sequence). Some clones are missing from TCRdb's copy, which holds only in-frame ones; the method was immunoSEQ multiplex PCR. The table has some 100,000 clones, around 86% seen once. The clonotype was recovered from a human donor with non-small cell lung cancer that progressed on radiotherapy plus ipilimumab. The chain has TRBV19 and TRBJ2-3; the match to TRBD2 covers 14 bases. Sample: peripheral blood, taken from a patient treated with radiotherapy plus ipilimumab. The CDR3 DNA sequence: TGTGCCAGTAGTTCGGCTGGACTAGCGGGGGGAACCACATTGTATACGCAGTATTTT. It is translated as CASSSAGLAGGTTLYTQYF.